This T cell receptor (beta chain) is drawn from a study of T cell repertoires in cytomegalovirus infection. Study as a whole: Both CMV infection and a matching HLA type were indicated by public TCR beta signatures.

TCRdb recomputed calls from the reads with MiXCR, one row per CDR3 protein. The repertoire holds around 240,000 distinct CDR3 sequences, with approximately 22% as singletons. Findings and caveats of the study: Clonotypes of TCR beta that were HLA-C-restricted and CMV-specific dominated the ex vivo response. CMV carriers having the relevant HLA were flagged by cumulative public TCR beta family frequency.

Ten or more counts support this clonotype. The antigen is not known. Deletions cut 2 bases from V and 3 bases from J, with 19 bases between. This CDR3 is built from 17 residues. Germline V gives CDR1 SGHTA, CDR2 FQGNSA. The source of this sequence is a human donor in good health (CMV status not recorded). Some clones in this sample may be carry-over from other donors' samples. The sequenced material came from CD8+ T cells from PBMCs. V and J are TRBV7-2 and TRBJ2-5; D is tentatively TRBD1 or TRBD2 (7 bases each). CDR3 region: CASSLWGGQLSEETQYF. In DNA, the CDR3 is TGTGCCAGCAGCTTATGGGGGGGACAGCTATCGGAAGAGACCCAGTACTTC. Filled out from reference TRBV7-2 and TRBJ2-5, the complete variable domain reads GAGVSQSPSNKVTEKGKDVELRCDPISGHTALYWYRQSLGQGLEFLIYFQGNSAPDKSGLPSDRFSAERTGGSVSTLTIQRTQQEDSAVYLCASSLWGGQLSEETQYFGPGTRLLVL.